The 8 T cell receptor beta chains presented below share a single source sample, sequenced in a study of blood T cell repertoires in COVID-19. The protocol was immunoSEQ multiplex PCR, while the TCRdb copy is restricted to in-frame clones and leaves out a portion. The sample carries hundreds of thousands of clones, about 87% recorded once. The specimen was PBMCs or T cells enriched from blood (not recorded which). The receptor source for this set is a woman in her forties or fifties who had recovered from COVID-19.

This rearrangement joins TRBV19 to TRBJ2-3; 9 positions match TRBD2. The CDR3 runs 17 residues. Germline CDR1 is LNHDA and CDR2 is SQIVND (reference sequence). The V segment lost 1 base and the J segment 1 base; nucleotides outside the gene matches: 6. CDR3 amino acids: CASSIGGRALGTDTQYF. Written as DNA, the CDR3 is TGTGCCAGTAGTATAGGCGGGAGGGCCTTGGGCACAGATACGCAGTATTTT.

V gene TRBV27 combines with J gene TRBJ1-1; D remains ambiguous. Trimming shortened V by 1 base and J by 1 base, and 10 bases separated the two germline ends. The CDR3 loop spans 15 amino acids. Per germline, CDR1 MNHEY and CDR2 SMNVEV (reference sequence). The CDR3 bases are TGTGCCAGCAGTTTATATCCCCCCAAGAACACTGAAGCTTTCTTT. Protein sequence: CASSLYPPKNTEAFF.

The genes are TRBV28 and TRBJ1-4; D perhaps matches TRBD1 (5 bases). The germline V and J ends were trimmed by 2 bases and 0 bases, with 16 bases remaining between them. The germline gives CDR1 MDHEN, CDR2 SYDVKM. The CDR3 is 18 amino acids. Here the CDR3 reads CASSLLRDYYATNEKLFF. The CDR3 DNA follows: TGTGCCAGCAGTTTACTTAGGGACTACTACGCAACTAATGAAAAACTGTTTTTT.

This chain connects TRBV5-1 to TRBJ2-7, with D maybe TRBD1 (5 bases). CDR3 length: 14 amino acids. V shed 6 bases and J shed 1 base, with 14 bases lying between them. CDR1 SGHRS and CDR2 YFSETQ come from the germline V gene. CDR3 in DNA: TGCGCCAGCACCCCTGGTCGACAGTCCTACGAGCAGTACTTC. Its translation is CASTPGRQSYEQYF.

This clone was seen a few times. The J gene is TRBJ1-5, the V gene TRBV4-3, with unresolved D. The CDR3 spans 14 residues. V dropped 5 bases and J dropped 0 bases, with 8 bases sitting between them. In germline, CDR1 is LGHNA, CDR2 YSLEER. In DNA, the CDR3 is TGCGCCAGCAGCTCGGGTCATAGCAATCAGCCCCAGCATTTT. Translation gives CASSSGHSNQPQHF.

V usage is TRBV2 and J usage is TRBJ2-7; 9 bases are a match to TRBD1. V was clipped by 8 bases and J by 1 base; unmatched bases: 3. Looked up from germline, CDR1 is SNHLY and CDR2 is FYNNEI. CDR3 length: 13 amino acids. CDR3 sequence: CASSTGGSYEQYF. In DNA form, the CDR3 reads TGTGCCAGCTCGACAGGGGGATCCTACGAGCAGTACTTC.

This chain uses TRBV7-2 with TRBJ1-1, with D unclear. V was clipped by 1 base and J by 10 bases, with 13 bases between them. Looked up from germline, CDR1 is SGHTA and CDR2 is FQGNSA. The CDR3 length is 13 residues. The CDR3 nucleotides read TGTGCCAGCAGCTTAGTATCCGACATAGGAGCTTTCTTT. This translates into CASSLVSDIGAFF.

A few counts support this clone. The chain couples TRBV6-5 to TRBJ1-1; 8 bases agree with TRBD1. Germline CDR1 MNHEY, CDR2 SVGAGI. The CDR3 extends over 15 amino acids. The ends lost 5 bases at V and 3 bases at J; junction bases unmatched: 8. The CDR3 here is CASSPTGGTYTEAFF. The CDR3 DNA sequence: TGTGCCAGCAGTCCCACAGGGGGTACTTACACTGAAGCTTTCTTT.